Presented here are 24 T cell receptor beta chains from one specimen sequenced in a study of cytomegalovirus exposure and HLA in healthy donors. The PCR was carried out with 60 Vbeta primers and 13 Jbeta primers. The assay was immunoSEQ multiplex PCR, and TCRdb's table has in-frame clones only and misses some. The table records over 200,000 clones, just under 85% of them present only once. The source material was PBMCs. These TCRs come from a woman between 40 and 50 years old in good health and CMV-seronegative.

J is TRBJ2-2 and V is TRBV7-7; D perhaps matches TRBD2 (5 bases). The CDR3 length is 12 residues. Germline assignment: CDR1 SSHAT and CDR2 FNYEAQ (reference sequence). This CDR3 reads CVSGDHTGELFF. CDR3 bases: TGTGTTTCCGGGGATCACACCGGGGAGCTGTTTTTT. The full variable domain, with the rest looked up from reference TRBV7-7 and TRBJ2-2, is GAGVSQSPRYKVTKRGQDVTLRCDPISSHATLYWYQQALGQGPEFLTYFNYEAQPDKSGLPSDRFSAERPEGSISTLTIQRTEQRDSAMYRCVSGDHTGELFFGEGSRLTVL.

The chain employs TRBV27 and TRBJ2-3; tentative D call: TRBD2 (6 bases). Deletions cut 8 bases from V and 0 bases from J, with 15 bases between. This CDR3 is built from 15 residues. CDR1 MNHEY and CDR2 SMNVEV come from the germline V gene (reference sequence). The CDR3 loop is CASARGLASTDTQYF. CDR3 DNA: TGTGCCAGCGCGAGGGGACTGGCAAGCACAGATACGCAGTATTTT.

V is TRBV5-4 and J is TRBJ1-2; no reliable D call. V lost 2 bases and J lost 0, with 11 bases in between. Per germline, CDR1 SGHNT and CDR2 YYREEE (reference sequence). CDR3 length: 15 amino acids. The CDR3 coding sequence is TGTGCCAGCAGCTTTTGGAGGAGAGCTAACTATGGCTACACCTTC. This translates into CASSFWRRANYGYTF.

The chain is built from TRBV7-8 and TRBJ2-1; TRBD1 agrees at 7 bases. V gave up 4 bases and J gave up 5 bases; unmatched junction bases: 11. Germline loops: CDR1 SGHVS, CDR2 FQNEAQ. The CDR3 is 16 amino acids. This CDR3 reads CASSSGTAIVDNEQFF. The DNA of the CDR3 is TGTGCCAGCAGCTCAGGGACAGCTATAGTGGACAATGAGCAGTTCTTC.

In DNA, the CDR3 is TGTGCCAGCAGCTTCAACAGGGCTGGTGGAAACACCATATATTTT. Its translation is CASSFNRAGGNTIYF. The gene calls are TRBV7-6 and TRBJ1-3; weak D call: TRBD1 (6 bases). Germline CDR1 and CDR2: SGHVS and FNYEAQ. The CDR3 is 15 amino acids. Trimming took off 3 bases at V and 3 bases at J, with 12 bases between the two ends.

The CDR3 loop is CASSFVGGLYAYNSPLHF. CDR3 nucleotides: TGTGCCAGCAGTTTTGTAGGGGGTCTTTACGCCTATAATTCACCCCTCCACTTT. The chain joins TRBV7-9 to TRBJ1-6; tentatively, D is TRBD1 (6 bases). This CDR3 has 18 amino acids. From germline, CDR1 is SEHNR and CDR2 FQNEAQ (reference sequence). The germline V and J ends were trimmed by 6 bases and 2 bases, with 20 bases remaining between them.

The CDR3 loop is CASSPGTGEGGEQFF. CDR3 DNA sequence: TGTGCCAGCAGCCCTGGGACAGGGGAGGGAGGCGAGCAGTTCTTC. The chain uses TRBV5-4 and TRBJ2-1, with 10 bases fitting TRBD1. The J segment lost 10 bases and the V segment lost 4 bases, leaving 11 bases of the junction unmatched. This CDR3 has 15 amino acids. The germline V gene encodes CDR1 SGHNT and CDR2 YYREEE (reference sequence).

For the CDR3, the DNA is TGTGCCAGCAGCTTGGGACAGCCCCTAGCCAAAAACATTCAGTACTTC. Translation gives CASSLGQPLAKNIQYF. The V and J genes are TRBV5-6 and TRBJ2-4, with a possible D match to TRBD1 (5 bases). Germline values: CDR1 SGHDT, CDR2 YYEEEE. This CDR3 region has 16 residues. The V end was cut by 0 bases, the J end by 0 bases, with 10 bases between.

The V call is TRBV4-3, the J call TRBJ1-2, with D perhaps matching TRBD1 (6 bases). Germline assignment: CDR1 LGHNA and CDR2 YSLEER. V gave up 2 bases and J gave up 8 bases, with 12 bases separating them. This CDR3 region has 13 residues. As DNA, the CDR3 is TGCGCCAGCAGCCAAAACAGGGATAAGGGCTACACCTTC. Translating gives CASSQNRDKGYTF.

The V gene is TRBV7-9, the J gene TRBJ2-3; possibly TRBD1 for D (5 bases). CDR1 SEHNR and CDR2 FQNEAQ come from the germline V gene (reference sequence). V lost 1 base, J lost 4 bases, and 18 bases lay in between. The CDR3 runs to 17 residues. The CDR3 is CASSLDRFSSSADTQYF. The CDR3 coding sequence is TGTGCCAGCAGCTTAGACAGGTTTTCGAGTTCCGCAGATACGCAGTATTTT.

The V gene is TRBV6-5, the J gene TRBJ1-2, with TRBD1 matching 7 bases. J was trimmed by 6 bases and V by 0 bases; bases with no gene match: 7. The CDR3 is 15 residues long. Germline CDR1 MNHEY, CDR2 SVGAGI. The CDR3 coding sequence is TGTGCCAGCAGTTACTCGGCAGGGGGTATCGATGGCTACACCTTC. Amino acids: CASSYSAGGIDGYTF.

This clone was found once. The chain couples TRBV5-5 to TRBJ2-3; TRBD1 is a possible D gene (6 bases). Trimming shortened V by 6 bases and J by 2 bases, and 19 bases separated the two germline ends. Germline V lookup: CDR1 SGHKS, CDR2 YYEKEE (reference sequence). There are 16 residues in the CDR3. The CDR3 sequence is CASTLLTDRLTDTQYF. As DNA, the CDR3 is TGTGCCAGCACCCTCCTAACAGACAGGCTCACAGATACGCAGTATTTT.

This CDR3 reads CASSLGVQALPFF. In DNA, the CDR3 is TGTGCCAGCAGCTTAGGGGTCCAGGCCCTTCCGTTCTTC. The chain joins TRBV7-6 to TRBJ2-1; D call uncertain. This CDR3 region has 13 residues. Germline CDR1 and CDR2: SGHVS and FNYEAQ. Trimming cost V 1 base and J 15 bases, with 16 bases left between them.

The chain carries TRBV28 and TRBJ1-6; a weak D match, TRBD1 (6 bases). The germline V gene encodes CDR1 MDHEN and CDR2 SYDVKM. V lost 7 bases, J lost 5 bases, and 12 bases lay in between. The CDR3 sequence is 14 residues long. As DNA, the CDR3 is TGTGCCAGCACCCCGGGACAACATAATTCACCCCTCCACTTT. This gives the protein CASTPGQHNSPLHF.

This clone occurred many times. V is TRBV4-3 and J is TRBJ1-1; unclear D gene. The V end lost 1 base, the J end lost 2 bases, and 11 bases lay between the germline ends. Germline-derived CDR1 and CDR2 are LGHNA and YSLEER. The CDR3 has 15 amino acids. The chain's CDR3 is CASSQARGFNTEAFF. As DNA, the CDR3 is TGCGCCAGCAGCCAAGCGCGGGGTTTCAACACTGAAGCTTTCTTT.

The rearrangement uses TRBV29-1 and TRBJ2-7; 13 bases match TRBD2. CDR1 and CDR2 from the germline V gene are SQVTM and ANQGSEA. The V and J ends lost 4 bases and 4 bases, in that order; junction bases with no gene match: 4. This CDR3 is 14 amino acids long. CDR3 residues: CSVVGTSGEYEQYF. The CDR3 nucleotides are TGCAGCGTTGTAGGGACTAGCGGGGAATACGAGCAGTACTTC.

This chain links TRBV10-3 with TRBJ1-6; TRBD1 agrees at 7 bases. V lost 0 bases, J lost 8 bases, and 4 bases stayed unmatched. The V gene's germline CDR1 is ENHRY and CDR2 SYGVKD. The CDR3 loop spans 15 amino acids. CDR3 sequence: CAISESRQGHSPLHF. The CDR3 DNA reads TGTGCCATCAGTGAGTCGAGACAGGGTCATTCACCCCTCCACTTT.

The chain is built from TRBV9 and TRBJ2-2, with D possibly TRBD2 on 5 matching bases. Germline CDR1 SGDLS, CDR2 YYNGEE. CDR3 length: 15 amino acids. Trimming took off 4 bases at V and 2 bases at J, with 12 bases between the two ends. The CDR3 DNA is TGTGCCAGCAGCCCTACGGGGATTAACACCGGGGAGCTGTTTTTT. This translates into CASSPTGINTGELFF.

The chain uses TRBV7-8 and TRBJ1-1; TRBD1 aligns across 8 bases. Germline values: CDR1 SGHVS, CDR2 FQNEAQ. The CDR3 loop spans 15 amino acids. Trimming cost V 4 bases and J 1 base; bases outside gene matches: 5. The CDR3 DNA follows: TGTGCCAGCAGCTCATTCGGACAGGGGAACACTGAAGCTTTCTTT. Protein product: CASSSFGQGNTEAFF.

The rearrangement uses TRBV18 and TRBJ2-7; 10 bases map to TRBD1. The ends lost 3 bases at V and 3 bases at J; junction bases unmatched: 8. The CDR3 runs to 16 residues. Germline CDR1 reads KGHSH; CDR2 reads LQKENI. CDR3 sequence: CASSPDRGRQGYEQYF. The CDR3 nucleotides read TGTGCCAGCTCACCCGACAGGGGGCGACAGGGCTACGAGCAGTACTTC.

Note on this clone: An end of the junction does not agree with germline; a read error may underlie this. The chain combines TRBV5-1 with TRBJ2-5, with D possibly TRBD2 on 6 matching bases. Germline CDR1 SGHRS, CDR2 YFSETQ. This CDR3 has 14 residues. The CDR3 loop reads CASSLAGRWETQYF. Here the CDR3 DNA reads TGTGCCAGCAGCTTGGCAGGGAGGTGGGAGACCCAGTACTTC.

The chain uses TRBV6-5 and TRBJ2-2, with 7 nucleotides matching TRBD1. V gave up 4 bases and J gave up 7 bases; unmatched junction bases: 3. The length of the CDR3 is 13 residues. Germline CDR1 is MNHEY and CDR2 is SVGAGI. The CDR3 spells CASSFNRGGELFF. The CDR3 DNA reads as TGTGCCAGCAGTTTCAACAGGGGCGGGGAGCTGTTTTTT.

The CDR3 sequence is CASSPQGQGYEQYF. The CDR3 region has the DNA TGTGCCAGCAGCCCCCAGGGGCAGGGCTACGAGCAGTACTTC. This chain uses TRBV5-6 with TRBJ2-7; TRBD1 is a possible D gene (6 bases). V was shortened by 4 bases and J by 3 bases, with 14 bases between the two germline ends. The germline gives CDR1 SGHDT, CDR2 YYEEEE. The length of the CDR3 is 14 residues.

V usage is TRBV4-3 and J usage is TRBJ2-5; a possible D gene is TRBD1 (6 bases). This CDR3 is built from 15 residues. Germline V gene data show CDR1 as LGHNA and CDR2 as YSLEER. V was cut by 5 bases and J by 5 bases, with 18 bases left in between. The CDR3: CASSYVGAASETQYF. The CDR3, as DNA: TGCGCCAGCAGCTACGTGGGGGCCGCGTCGGAGACCCAGTACTTC.